This T cell receptor (beta chain) originates from a study of blood T cell repertoires in COVID-19. Study-wide context: The study drew acute and convalescent COVID-19 samples from the United States, Italy and Spain. Sample material is recorded as cDNA or gDNA derived from T cells, B-cell-depleted T cells, or PBMCs.

CDR1 and CDR2 (germline): LNHNV, YYDKDF (reference sequence). The CDR3 has 13 amino acids. V gave up 5 bases and J gave up 4 bases, with 11 bases separating them. In the authors' methods: Reference gene primer amplification yielded estimated nucleated cell counts. Data came from immunoSEQ multiplex PCR; TCRdb stores just in-frame clones and leaves some out. V and J calls and clone size follow that table, whereas D and trimming were derived from the DNA. This sample yields some 29,000 clones, of which roughly nine tenths are seen a single time; roughly 2.6% belongs to the top ten. The TCR sequence derives from a human donor in a cohort sampled during active COVID-19. This chain uses TRBV15 with TRBJ1-2; D is unclear. The sample consisted of peripheral blood. CDR3 sequence (DNA): TGTGCCACCAGCGAGGCCCGCCTCTATGGCTACACCTTC. Translation gives CATSEARLYGYTF.